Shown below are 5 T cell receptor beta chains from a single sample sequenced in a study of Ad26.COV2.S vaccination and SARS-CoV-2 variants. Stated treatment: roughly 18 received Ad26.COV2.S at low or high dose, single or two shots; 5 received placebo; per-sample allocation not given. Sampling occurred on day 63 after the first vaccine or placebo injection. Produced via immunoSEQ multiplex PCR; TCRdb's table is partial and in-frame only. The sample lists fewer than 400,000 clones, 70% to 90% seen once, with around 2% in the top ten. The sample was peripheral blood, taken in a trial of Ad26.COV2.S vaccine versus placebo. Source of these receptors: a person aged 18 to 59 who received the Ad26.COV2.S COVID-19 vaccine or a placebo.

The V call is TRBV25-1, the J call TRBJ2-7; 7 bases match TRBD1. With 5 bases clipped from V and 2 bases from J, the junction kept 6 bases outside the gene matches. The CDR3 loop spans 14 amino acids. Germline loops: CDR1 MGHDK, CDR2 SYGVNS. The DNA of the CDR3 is TGTGCCAGCAGTACCCGGGACAGACCCTACGAGCAGTACTTC. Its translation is CASSTRDRPYEQYF.

In DNA form, the CDR3 reads TGTGCCAGCAGCCTGCCGACAGGAATAGGCACCGGGGAGCTGTTTTTT. This encodes CASSLPTGIGTGELFF. This chain connects TRBV7-3 to TRBJ2-2, with D possibly TRBD1 on 6 matching bases. Germline CDR1 is SGHTA and CDR2 is FQGTGA. The V gene lost 5 bases and the J gene lost 4 bases, with 17 bases spanning the gap. The length of the CDR3 is 16 residues.

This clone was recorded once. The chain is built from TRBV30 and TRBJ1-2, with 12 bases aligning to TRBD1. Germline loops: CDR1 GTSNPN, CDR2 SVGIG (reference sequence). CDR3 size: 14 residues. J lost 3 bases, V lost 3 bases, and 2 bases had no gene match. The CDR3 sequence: CAWRGTGGDYGYTF. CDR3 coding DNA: TGTGCCTGGAGGGGGACAGGGGGCGACTATGGCTACACCTTC.

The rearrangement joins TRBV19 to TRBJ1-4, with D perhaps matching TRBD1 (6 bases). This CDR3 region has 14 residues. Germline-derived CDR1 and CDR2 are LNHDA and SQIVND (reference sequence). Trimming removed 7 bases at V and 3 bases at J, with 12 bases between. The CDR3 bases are TGTGCCAGTAACTTCGGGGGCGCTAATGAAAAACTGTTTTTT. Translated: CASNFGGANEKLFF.

CDR3 amino acids: CASTEGLAGEQSYNEQFF. The CDR3 nucleotides read TGTGCCAGCACAGAAGGACTAGCGGGAGAACAATCCTACAATGAGCAGTTCTTC. The rearrangement uses TRBV6-4 and TRBJ2-1, with 13 nucleotides matching TRBD2. From germline, CDR1 is MRHNA and CDR2 SNTAGT. With V trimmed by 7 bases and J by 1 base, 10 bases remained unmatched. The CDR3 runs 18 residues.